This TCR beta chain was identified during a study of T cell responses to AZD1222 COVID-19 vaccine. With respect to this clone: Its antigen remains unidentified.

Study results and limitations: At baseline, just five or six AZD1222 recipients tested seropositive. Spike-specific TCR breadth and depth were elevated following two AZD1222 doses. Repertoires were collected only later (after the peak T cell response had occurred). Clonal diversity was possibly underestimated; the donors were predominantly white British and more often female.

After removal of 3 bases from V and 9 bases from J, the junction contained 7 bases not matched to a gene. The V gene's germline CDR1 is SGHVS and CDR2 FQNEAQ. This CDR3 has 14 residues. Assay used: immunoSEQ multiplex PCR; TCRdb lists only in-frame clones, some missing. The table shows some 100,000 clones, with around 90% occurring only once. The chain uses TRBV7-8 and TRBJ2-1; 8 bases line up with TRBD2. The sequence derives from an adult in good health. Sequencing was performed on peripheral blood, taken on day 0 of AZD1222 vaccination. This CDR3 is CASSFLGRAGEQFF. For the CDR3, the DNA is TGTGCCAGCAGCTTTCTCGGGAGGGCCGGTGAGCAGTTCTTC.